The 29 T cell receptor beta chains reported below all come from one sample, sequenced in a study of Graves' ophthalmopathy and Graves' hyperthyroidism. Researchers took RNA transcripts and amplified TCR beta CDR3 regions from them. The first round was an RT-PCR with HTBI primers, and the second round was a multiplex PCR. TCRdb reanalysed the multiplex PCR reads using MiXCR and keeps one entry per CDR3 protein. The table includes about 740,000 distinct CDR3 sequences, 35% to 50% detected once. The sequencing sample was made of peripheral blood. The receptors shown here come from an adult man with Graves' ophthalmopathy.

For the CDR3, the DNA is TGCGCCAGCAGCCAAGGGACAGGGAGTGAAAAACTGTTTTTT. Encoded protein: CASSQGTGSEKLFF. The chain recombines TRBV4-1 with TRBJ1-4; TRBD1 agrees at 8 bases. The CDR3 is 14 residues long. Trimming took 1 base from V and 7 from J; bases not matched to a gene: 2. Germline V gives CDR1 MGHRA, CDR2 YSYEKL.

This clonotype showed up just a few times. Here the CDR3 reads CASSAGLALVEQYF. CDR3 bases: TGTGCCAGCAGTGCGGGACTAGCTTTGGTCGAGCAGTACTTC. The chain has TRBV2 and TRBJ2-7, with TRBD2 identical over 9 bases. V lost 4 bases and J lost 6; bases outside the gene matches: 7. Germline V gives CDR1 SNHLY, CDR2 FYNNEI. This CDR3 region has 14 residues. The full variable domain, rest sourced from reference TRBV2 and TRBJ2-7, is EPEVTQTPSHQVTQMGQEVILRCVPISNHLYFYWYRQILGQKVEFLVSFYNNEISEKSEIFDDQFSVERPDGSNFTLKIRSTKLEDSAMYFCASSAGLALVEQYFGPGTRLTVT.

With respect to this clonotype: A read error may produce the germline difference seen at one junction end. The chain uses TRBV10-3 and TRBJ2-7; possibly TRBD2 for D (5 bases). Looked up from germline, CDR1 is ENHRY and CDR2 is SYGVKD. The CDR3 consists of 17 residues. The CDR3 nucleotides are TGTGCCAGCAGTTACTCGAACGGTCCTGAGGTTTCGGGGGAGCAGTACTTC. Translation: CASSYSNGPEVSGEQYF.

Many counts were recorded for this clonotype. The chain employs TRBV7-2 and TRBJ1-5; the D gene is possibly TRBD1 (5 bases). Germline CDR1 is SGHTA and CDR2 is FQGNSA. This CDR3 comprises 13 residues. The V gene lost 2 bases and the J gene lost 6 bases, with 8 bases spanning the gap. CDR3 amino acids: CASSLRQTQPQHF. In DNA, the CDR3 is TGTGCCAGCAGCTTAAGACAGACTCAGCCCCAGCATTTT.

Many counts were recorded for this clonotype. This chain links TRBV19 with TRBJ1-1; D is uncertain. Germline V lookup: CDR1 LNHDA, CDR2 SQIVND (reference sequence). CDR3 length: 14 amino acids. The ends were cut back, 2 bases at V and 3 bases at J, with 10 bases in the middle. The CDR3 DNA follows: TGTGCCAGTAGTATAAGGGCAGTCTACACTGAAGCTTTCTTT. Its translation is CASSIRAVYTEAFF.

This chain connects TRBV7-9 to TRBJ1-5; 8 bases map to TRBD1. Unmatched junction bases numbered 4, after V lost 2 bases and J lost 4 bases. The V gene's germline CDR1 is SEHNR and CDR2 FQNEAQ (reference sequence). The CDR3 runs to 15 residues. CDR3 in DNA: TGTGCCAGCAGCTTATATTACAGGGGGAATCAGCCCCAGCATTTT. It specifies CASSLYYRGNQPQHF.

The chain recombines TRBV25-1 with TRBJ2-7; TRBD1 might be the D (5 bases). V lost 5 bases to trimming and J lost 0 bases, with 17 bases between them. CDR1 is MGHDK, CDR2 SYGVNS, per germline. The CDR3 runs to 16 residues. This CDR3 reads CASSYLSAGLSYEQYF. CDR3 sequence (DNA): TGTGCCAGCAGTTACTTATCAGCAGGGCTCTCCTACGAGCAGTACTTC.

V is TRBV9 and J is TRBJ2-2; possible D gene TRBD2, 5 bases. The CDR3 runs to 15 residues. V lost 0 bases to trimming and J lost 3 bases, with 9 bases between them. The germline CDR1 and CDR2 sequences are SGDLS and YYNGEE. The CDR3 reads CASSVGGSDTGELFF. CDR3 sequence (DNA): TGTGCCAGCAGCGTAGGTGGGAGTGACACCGGGGAGCTGTTTTTT.

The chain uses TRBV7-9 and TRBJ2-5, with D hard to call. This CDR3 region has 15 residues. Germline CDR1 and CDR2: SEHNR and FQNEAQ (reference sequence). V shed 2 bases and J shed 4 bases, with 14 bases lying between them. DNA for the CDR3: TGTGCCAGCAGCTTACCGGTTACTGGGCCAGAGACCCAGTACTTC. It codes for CASSLPVTGPETQYF.

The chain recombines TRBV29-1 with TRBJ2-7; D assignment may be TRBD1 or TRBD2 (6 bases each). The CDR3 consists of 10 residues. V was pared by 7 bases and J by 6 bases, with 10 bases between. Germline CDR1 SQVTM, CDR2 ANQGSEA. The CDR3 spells CSGGASEQYF. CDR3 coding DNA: TGCAGCGGGGGGGCCAGCGAGCAGTACTTC.

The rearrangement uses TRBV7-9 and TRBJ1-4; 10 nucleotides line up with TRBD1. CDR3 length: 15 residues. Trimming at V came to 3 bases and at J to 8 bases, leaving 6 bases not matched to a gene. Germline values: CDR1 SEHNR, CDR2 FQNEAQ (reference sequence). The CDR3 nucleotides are TGTGCCAGCAGCTTGCTCGGGACAGGGGAGGAAAAACTGTTTTTT. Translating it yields CASSLLGTGEEKLFF.

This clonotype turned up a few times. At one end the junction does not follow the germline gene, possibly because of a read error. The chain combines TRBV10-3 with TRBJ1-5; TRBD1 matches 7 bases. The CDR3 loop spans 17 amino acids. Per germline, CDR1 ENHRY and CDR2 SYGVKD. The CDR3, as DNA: TGTGCCAGCAGTTCCGGGACAGAGATCTATAGCAATCAGCCCCAGCATTTT. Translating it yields CASSSGTEIYSNQPQHF.

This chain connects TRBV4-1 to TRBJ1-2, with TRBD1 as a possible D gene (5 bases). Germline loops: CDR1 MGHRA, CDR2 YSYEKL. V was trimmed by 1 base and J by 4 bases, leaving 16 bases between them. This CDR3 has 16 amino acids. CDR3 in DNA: TGCGCCAGCAGCCAAGGAGTGGGCAGGGCGGGCTATGGCTACACCTTC. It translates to CASSQGVGRAGYGYTF.

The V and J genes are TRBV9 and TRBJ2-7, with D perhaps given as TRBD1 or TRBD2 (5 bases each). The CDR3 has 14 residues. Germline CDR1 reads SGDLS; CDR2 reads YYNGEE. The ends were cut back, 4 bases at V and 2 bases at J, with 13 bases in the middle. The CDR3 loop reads CASSTRDLAYEQYF. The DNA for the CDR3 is TGTGCCAGCAGCACCCGGGACCTCGCCTACGAGCAGTACTTC.

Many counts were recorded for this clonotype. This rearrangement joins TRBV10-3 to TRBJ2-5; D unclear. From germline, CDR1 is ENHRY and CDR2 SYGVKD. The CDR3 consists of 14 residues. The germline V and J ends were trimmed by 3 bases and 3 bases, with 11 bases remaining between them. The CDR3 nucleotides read TGTGCCATCAGTGACATTCAAGGGAAAGAGACCCAGTACTTC. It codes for CAISDIQGKETQYF.

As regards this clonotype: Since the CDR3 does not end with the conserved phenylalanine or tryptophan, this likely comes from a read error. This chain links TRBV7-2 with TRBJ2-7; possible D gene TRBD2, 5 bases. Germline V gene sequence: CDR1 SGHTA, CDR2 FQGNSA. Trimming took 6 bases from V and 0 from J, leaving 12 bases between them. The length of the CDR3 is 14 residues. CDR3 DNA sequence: TGTGCCAGCAGTTGGGGAGTTCGCTCCTACGAGCAGTACCTC. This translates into CASSWGVRSYEQYL.

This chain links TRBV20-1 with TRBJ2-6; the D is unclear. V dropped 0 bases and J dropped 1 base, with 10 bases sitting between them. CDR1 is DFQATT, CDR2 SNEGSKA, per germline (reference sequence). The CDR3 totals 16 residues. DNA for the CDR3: TGCAGTGCTAGAGATCTCAGAGTATCTGGGGCCAACGTCCTGACTTTC. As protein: CSARDLRVSGANVLTF.

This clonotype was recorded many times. This chain's CDR3 is CASSESTAGLGYTF. The CDR3 DNA follows: TGCGCCAGCAGTGAGTCGACGGCAGGGCTGGGCTACACCTTC. The chain links TRBV10-2 to TRBJ1-2; maybe TRBD1 (5 bases). CDR3 length: 14 residues. Trimming took off 0 bases at V and 8 bases at J, with 13 bases between the two ends. CDR1 is WSHSY, CDR2 SAAADI, per germline.

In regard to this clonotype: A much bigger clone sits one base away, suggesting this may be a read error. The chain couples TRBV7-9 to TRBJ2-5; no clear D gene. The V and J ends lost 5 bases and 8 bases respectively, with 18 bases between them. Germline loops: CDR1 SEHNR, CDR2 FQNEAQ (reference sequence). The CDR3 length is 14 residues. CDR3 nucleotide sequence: TGTGCCAGCAGCCCTACCGGTTCACGCGATACCCAGTACTTC. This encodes CASSPTGSRDTQYF.

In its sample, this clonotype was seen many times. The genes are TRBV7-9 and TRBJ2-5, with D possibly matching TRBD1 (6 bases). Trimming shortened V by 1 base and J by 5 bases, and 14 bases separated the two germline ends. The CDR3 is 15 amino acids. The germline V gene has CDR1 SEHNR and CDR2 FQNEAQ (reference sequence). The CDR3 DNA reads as TGTGCCAGCAGCTTAGGTGCCAGGGGAGATGAGACCCAGTACTTC. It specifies CASSLGARGDETQYF.

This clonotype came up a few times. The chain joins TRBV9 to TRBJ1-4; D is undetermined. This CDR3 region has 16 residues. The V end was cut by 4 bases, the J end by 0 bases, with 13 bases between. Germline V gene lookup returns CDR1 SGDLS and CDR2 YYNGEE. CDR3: CASSPGGVATNEKLFF. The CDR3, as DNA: TGTGCCAGCAGCCCGGGAGGCGTTGCAACTAATGAAAAACTGTTTTTT.

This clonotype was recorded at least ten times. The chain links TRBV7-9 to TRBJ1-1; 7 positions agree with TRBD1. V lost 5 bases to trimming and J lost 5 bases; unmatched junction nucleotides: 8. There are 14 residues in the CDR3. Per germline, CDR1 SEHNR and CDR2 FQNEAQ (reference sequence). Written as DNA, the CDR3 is TGTGCCAGCAGCCAATACGCAGGGGGTACTGAAGCTTTCTTT. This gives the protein CASSQYAGGTEAFF.

The CDR3 nucleotides are TGTGCCATCCGGGGCAGGGAGAACACTGAAGCTTTCTTT. Translated, it gives CAIRGRENTEAFF. V and J are TRBV10-3 and TRBJ1-1, with D perhaps matching TRBD1 (5 bases). The CDR3 runs 13 residues. The V end was cut by 8 bases, the J end by 1 base, with 11 bases between. The germline V gene encodes CDR1 ENHRY and CDR2 SYGVKD.

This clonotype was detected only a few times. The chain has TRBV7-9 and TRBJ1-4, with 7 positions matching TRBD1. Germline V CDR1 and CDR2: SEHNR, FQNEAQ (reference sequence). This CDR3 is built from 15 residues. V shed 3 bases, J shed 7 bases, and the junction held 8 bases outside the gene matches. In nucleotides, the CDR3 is TGTGCCAGCAGCTTCAGACAGGGAAGAGTTGAAAAACTGTTTTTT. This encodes CASSFRQGRVEKLFF.

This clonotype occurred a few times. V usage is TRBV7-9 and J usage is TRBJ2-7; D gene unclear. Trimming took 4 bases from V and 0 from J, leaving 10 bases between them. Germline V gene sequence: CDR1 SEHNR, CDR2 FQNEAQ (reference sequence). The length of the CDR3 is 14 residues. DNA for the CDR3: TGTGCCAGCAGCTCAATACTAACCTCCTACGAGCAGTACTTC. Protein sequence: CASSSILTSYEQYF.

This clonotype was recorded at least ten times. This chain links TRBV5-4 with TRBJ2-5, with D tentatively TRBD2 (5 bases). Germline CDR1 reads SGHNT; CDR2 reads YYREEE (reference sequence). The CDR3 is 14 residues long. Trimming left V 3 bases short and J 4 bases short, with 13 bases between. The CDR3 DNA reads TGTGCCAGCAGCTCCCCCGGGGATGGAGAGACCCAGTACTTC. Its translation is CASSSPGDGETQYF.

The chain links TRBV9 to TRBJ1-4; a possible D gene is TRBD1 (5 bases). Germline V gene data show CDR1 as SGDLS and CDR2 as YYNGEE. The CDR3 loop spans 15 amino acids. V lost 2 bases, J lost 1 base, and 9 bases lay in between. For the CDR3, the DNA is TGTGCCAGCAGCGTCGACAGCTTAACTAATGAAAAACTGTTTTTT. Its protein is CASSVDSLTNEKLFF.

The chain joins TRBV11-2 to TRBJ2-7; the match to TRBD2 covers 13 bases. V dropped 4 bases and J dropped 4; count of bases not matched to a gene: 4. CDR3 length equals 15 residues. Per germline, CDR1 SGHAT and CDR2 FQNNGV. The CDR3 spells CASSSWTSGGYEQYF. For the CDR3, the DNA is TGTGCCAGCAGCTCCTGGACTAGCGGGGGATACGAGCAGTACTTC. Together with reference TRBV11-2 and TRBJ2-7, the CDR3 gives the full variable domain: EAGVAQSPRYKIIEKRQSVAFWCNPISGHATLYWYQQILGQGPKLLIQFQNNGVVDDSQLPKDRFSAERLKGVDSTLKIQPAKLEDSAVYLCASSSWTSGGYEQYFGPGTRLTVT.

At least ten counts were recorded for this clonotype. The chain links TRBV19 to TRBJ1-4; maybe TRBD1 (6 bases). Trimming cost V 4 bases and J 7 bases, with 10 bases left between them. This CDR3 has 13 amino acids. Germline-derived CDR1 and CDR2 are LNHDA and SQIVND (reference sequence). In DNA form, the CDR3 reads TGTGCCAGTAGTAGGGCCAGGGGTGAAAAACTGTTTTTT. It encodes CASSRARGEKLFF.